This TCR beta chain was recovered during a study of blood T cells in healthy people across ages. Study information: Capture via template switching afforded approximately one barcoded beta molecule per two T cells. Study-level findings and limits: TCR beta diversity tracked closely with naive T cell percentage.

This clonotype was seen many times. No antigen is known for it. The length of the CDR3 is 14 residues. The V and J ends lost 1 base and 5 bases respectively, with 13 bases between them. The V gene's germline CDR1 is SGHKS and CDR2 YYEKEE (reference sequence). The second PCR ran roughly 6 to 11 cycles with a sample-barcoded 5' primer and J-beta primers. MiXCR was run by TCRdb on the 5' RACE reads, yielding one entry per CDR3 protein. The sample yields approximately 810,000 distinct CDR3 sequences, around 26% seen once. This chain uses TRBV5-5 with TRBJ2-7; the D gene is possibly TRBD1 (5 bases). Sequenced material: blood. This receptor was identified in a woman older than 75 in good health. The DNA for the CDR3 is TGTGCCAGCAGCTTGTTCCCCCAGGGTCACGAGCAGTACTTC. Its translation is CASSLFPQGHEQYF.